The T cell receptor beta chain described here comes from a study of shared clonotypes between healthy human individuals. Germline V CDR1 and CDR2: SGHVS, FQNEAQ. V lost 8 bases and J lost 6; bases outside the gene matches: 2. The CDR3 totals 13 residues. TCRdb keeps only in-frame clones here, not all; method: immunoSEQ multiplex PCR. The sample contains about 530,000 clones, about 75% of which appear only once. The sample was PBMCs. The sequence derives from a woman aged 40 to 49 in good health. Some clones in this sample may be carry-over from other donors' samples. V and J are TRBV7-8 and TRBJ2-1, with TRBD2 matching 12 bases. DNA for the CDR3: TGTGCCAGCTCTAGCGGGAGGGCCAATGAGCAGTTCTTC. Encoded protein: CASSSGRANEQFF. Combining the CDR3 with reference TRBV7-8 and TRBJ2-1 gives the whole variable domain GAGVSQSPRYKVAKRGQDVALRCDPISGHVSLFWYQQALGQGPEFLTYFQNEAQLDKSGLPSDRFFAERPEGSVSTLKIQRTQQEDSAVYLCASSSGRANEQFFGPGTRLTVL.